The T cell receptor beta chain described here comes from a study of spatial heterogeneity in lung cancer. The wider study: More beta-chain than alpha-chain sequences were consistently detected. The library had UMIs, and each TCR and UMI pair averaged more than ten raw reads. Study-wide results and limits: Among blood samples, ubiquitous expanded tumor TCRs appeared more at resection than at follow-up.

The time point here: sample taken at primary tumor resection. Sequencing of whole RNA from tumor, nontumor lung or frozen PBMC involved no sorting. The cohort: approximately 66 early-stage, untreated non-small cell lung cancer patients. TCRdb fed the 5' RACE reads into MiXCR, producing one record per CDR3 protein. This table has about 90,000 distinct CDR3 sequences, around 10% appearing once. The table lists this clonotype with a few counts. Its antigen is as yet unknown. The CDR3 has 15 amino acids. The germline V gene has CDR1 ENHRY and CDR2 SYGVKD. V gave up 6 bases and J gave up 4 bases; unmatched junction bases: 11.

Material: PBMCs, obtained at surgery. The chain employs TRBV10-3 and TRBJ2-7; 8 nucleotides agree with TRBD2. This TCR was recovered from a male donor with early-stage non-small cell lung cancer. The CDR3 DNA sequence: TGTGCCATCAGATCGGGACTAGGTGGTGGGTACGAGCAGTACTTC. This translates into CAIRSGLGGGYEQYF.